The 17 T cell receptor beta chains in this list originate from one sample, sequenced in a study of CD8 T cells in ankylosing spondylitis (TCRdb year 2017). No antigen has been identified for these receptors. General findings and caveats noted by the study authors: A TCR beta motif of eight highly homologous amino acid variants appeared characteristic of blood from ankylosing spondylitis patients.

The library was built by means of 5' RACE. The sequencer was an Illumina HiSeq 2500. Through fastp at Q25 and MiXCR, TCRdb rebuilt clones from the public reads, retaining in-frame beta chains. Rows with a matching CDR3 protein are joined into one entry that keeps the most common DNA and genes. Present in this sample are almost 400,000 distinct CDR3 sequences, approximately 20% of which were seen just once. Roughly a sixth of the sample is taken by the ten largest. Sequenced material: blood, either unsorted or a sorted T cell fraction (not recorded which). The source of these receptors is a male donor with ankylosing spondylitis.

The chain has TRBV4-1 and TRBJ1-5, with D perhaps matching TRBD1 (5 bases). This CDR3 contains 15 residues. V lost 3 bases to trimming and J lost 2 bases, with 11 bases between them. CDR1 is MGHRA, CDR2 YSYEKL, per germline. The CDR3 loop reads CASSQEGSGNQPQHF. Written as DNA, the CDR3 is TGCGCCAGCAGCCAGGAGGGGTCGGGCAATCAGCCCCAGCATTTT.

This clonotype has more than one count but fewer than ten. The chain is built from TRBV29-1 and TRBJ2-5, with D maybe TRBD1 (6 bases). The ends were cut back, 1 base at V and 0 bases at J, with 15 bases in the middle. The CDR3 length is 16 residues. Germline V CDR1 and CDR2: SQVTM, ANQGSEA. CDR3 loop: CSVEGGPGLYQETQYF. DNA for the CDR3: TGCAGCGTTGAAGGGGGGCCGGGGTTGTACCAAGAGACCCAGTACTTC.

This rearrangement joins TRBV3-1 to TRBJ2-3; 11 bases align to TRBD2. V lost 0 bases, J lost 6 bases, and 14 bases stayed unmatched. Germline values: CDR1 LGHDT, CDR2 YNNKEL (reference sequence). This CDR3 is 19 amino acids long. CDR3 bases: TGTGCCAGCAGCCAAGATACCCGACTCCTAGCGGGAGGCGGGGATACGCAGTATTTT. Translated: CASSQDTRLLAGGGDTQYF.

This clonotype was seen a handful of times. The rearrangement uses TRBV5-1 and TRBJ2-3, with 11 bases that match TRBD2. The V and J ends lost 3 bases and 1 base, in that order; junction bases with no gene match: 7. The germline V gene has CDR1 SGHRS and CDR2 YFSETQ. This CDR3 comprises 17 residues. In nucleotides, the CDR3 is TGCGCCAGCAGCTCCGGGACTAGCGGACCTGGCACAGATACGCAGTATTTT. Protein: CASSSGTSGPGTDTQYF.

This clonotype was picked up a small number of times. The genes are TRBV18 and TRBJ2-7; tentatively, D is TRBD2 (6 bases). Germline V CDR1 and CDR2: KGHSH, LQKENI. V lost 6 bases, J lost 3 bases, and 12 bases lay in between. CDR3 length: 13 residues. The CDR3 spells CASSGGTHYEQYF. The CDR3 coding sequence is TGTGCCAGCTCCGGAGGGACCCACTACGAGCAGTACTTC. Drawing the rest from reference TRBV18 and TRBJ2-7, the complete variable domain is NAGVMQNPRHLVRRRGQEARLRCSPMKGHSHVYWYRQLPEEGLKFMVYLQKENIIDESGMPKERFSAEFPKEGPSILRIQQVVRGDSAAYFCASSGGTHYEQYFGPGTRLTVT.

V is TRBV9 and J is TRBJ2-5; TRBD2 is a possible D gene (5 bases). Per the germline V gene, CDR1 is SGDLS and CDR2 is YYNGEE. The germline V and J ends were trimmed by 3 bases and 5 bases, with 14 bases remaining between them. This CDR3 has 14 amino acids. The CDR3 sequence: CASSAGGSYETQYF. The DNA of the CDR3 is TGTGCCAGCAGCGCCGGTGGGAGCTACGAGACCCAGTACTTC.

This clonotype has more than one count but fewer than ten. Written as DNA, the CDR3 is TGTGCCAGCAGTTTCTCTGGGGGACAGGGGGATAAACTGTTTTTT. Amino acids: CASSFSGGQGDKLFF. The chain couples TRBV12-3 or TRBV12-4 to TRBJ1-4, with 11 bases that match TRBD1. The CDR3 sequence is 15 residues long. The V gene end was trimmed by 3 bases and the J gene end by 11 bases; junction bases not matched to a gene: 8.

J is TRBJ2-3 and V is TRBV7-2; perhaps TRBD2 as D (6 bases). This CDR3 has 15 amino acids. Germline V gene lookup returns CDR1 SGHTA and CDR2 FQGNSA. The ends were cut back, 3 bases at V and 3 bases at J, with 13 bases in the middle. CDR3 sequence (DNA): TGTGCCAGCAGCTTCGCGGGACTTTTAACAGATACGCAGTATTTT. As protein: CASSFAGLLTDTQYF.

In this sample, this clonotype turned up a few times. The gene calls are TRBV6-1 and TRBJ2-7, with 7 positions matching TRBD1. V was pared by 6 bases and J by 2 bases, with 10 bases of the junction left unmatched. CDR1 MNHNS and CDR2 SASEGT come from the germline V gene. This CDR3 has 15 residues. The CDR3 nucleotides read TGTGCCAGCAGCCAAGCCGGGACAGCTACCTACGAGCAGTACTTC. It yields the protein CASSQAGTATYEQYF.

The CDR3 loop reads CASSVAWANTEAFF. CDR3 in DNA: TGTGCCAGCAGCGTAGCTTGGGCGAACACTGAAGCTTTCTTT. The chain links TRBV9 to TRBJ1-1; D remains ambiguous. V gave up 0 bases and J gave up 1 base, with 7 bases separating them. The CDR3 sequence is 14 residues long. Per the germline V gene, CDR1 is SGDLS and CDR2 is YYNGEE.

This rearrangement joins TRBV5-5 to TRBJ2-1; 10 bases match TRBD1. Germline assignment: CDR1 SGHKS and CDR2 YYEKEE (reference sequence). The CDR3 runs 15 residues. V dropped 5 bases and J dropped 7; count of bases not matched to a gene: 9. The CDR3 is CASRKPGQGKNEQFF. In DNA, the CDR3 is TGTGCCAGCAGAAAACCGGGACAGGGGAAGAATGAGCAGTTCTTC.

This rearrangement joins TRBV4-3 to TRBJ2-2; D is unclear. From germline, CDR1 is LGHNA and CDR2 YSLEER. V lost 3 bases to trimming and J lost 2 bases, with 7 bases between them. The CDR3 length is 14 residues. For the CDR3, the DNA is TGCGCCAGCAGCCAGGATTATAACACCGGGGAGCTGTTTTTT. Encoded protein: CASSQDYNTGELFF.

The chain carries TRBV28 and TRBJ2-7; D possibly matches TRBD1 or TRBD2 (6 bases each). The CDR3 sequence is 15 residues long. Between the trimmed V and J ends, which lost 7 bases and 0 bases, there was a span of 16 bases. Looked up from germline, CDR1 is MDHEN and CDR2 is SYDVKM. CDR3 protein: CASTSWGDNSYEQYF. The CDR3, as DNA: TGTGCCAGCACCTCATGGGGGGACAACTCCTACGAGCAGTACTTC.

The rearrangement joins TRBV27 to TRBJ1-5, with D perhaps matching TRBD1 (6 bases). Germline CDR1 reads MNHEY; CDR2 reads SMNVEV (reference sequence). V lost 4 bases to trimming and J lost 5 bases, with 15 bases between them. CDR3 size: 15 residues. The CDR3 is CASSWAGGQDQPQHF. Here the CDR3 DNA reads TGTGCCAGCAGTTGGGCGGGGGGGCAAGATCAGCCCCAGCATTTT.

For this clonotype: A much larger clone is a single base away; this may be a read error. This chain joins TRBV5-1 and TRBJ2-1; 11 nucleotides match TRBD2. Per germline, CDR1 SGHRS and CDR2 YFSETQ. Trimming at V came to 0 bases and at J to 4 bases, leaving 3 bases not matched to a gene. This CDR3 is built from 16 residues. The CDR3 region has the DNA TGCGCCAGCAGCTTGGCTACTAGCGGGAGTTACAATGAGCAGTTCTTC. As protein: CASSLATSGSYNEQFF. The full variable domain, with the rest looked up from reference TRBV5-1 and TRBJ2-1, is KAGVTQTPRYLIKTRGQQVTLSCSPISGHRSVSWYQQTPGQGLQFLFEYFSETQRNKGNFPGRFSGRQFSNSRSEMNVSTLELGDSALYLCASSLATSGSYNEQFFGPGTRLTVL.

The sample holds many counts of this clonotype. The chain carries TRBV20-1 and TRBJ1-2; D unclear. Germline CDR1 is DFQATT and CDR2 is SNEGSKA (reference sequence). With 3 bases removed from V and 3 bases from J, the gap between germline ends came to 17 bases. CDR3 length: 15 residues. This CDR3 is CSASGRDVPYYGYTF. The CDR3 DNA reads TGCAGTGCTAGTGGCCGGGATGTCCCCTACTATGGCTACACCTTC.

This clonotype was counted between two and nine times. The rearrangement uses TRBV3-1 and TRBJ2-7; possibly TRBD2 for D (6 bases). Between the trimmed V and J ends, which lost 1 base and 6 bases, there was a span of 7 bases. The CDR3 is 12 amino acids. Germline loops: CDR1 LGHDT, CDR2 YNNKEL (reference sequence). The CDR3 nucleotides are TGTGCCAGCAGCCAAGTGGGGGGCGAGCAGTACTTC. Amino acids: CASSQVGGEQYF.